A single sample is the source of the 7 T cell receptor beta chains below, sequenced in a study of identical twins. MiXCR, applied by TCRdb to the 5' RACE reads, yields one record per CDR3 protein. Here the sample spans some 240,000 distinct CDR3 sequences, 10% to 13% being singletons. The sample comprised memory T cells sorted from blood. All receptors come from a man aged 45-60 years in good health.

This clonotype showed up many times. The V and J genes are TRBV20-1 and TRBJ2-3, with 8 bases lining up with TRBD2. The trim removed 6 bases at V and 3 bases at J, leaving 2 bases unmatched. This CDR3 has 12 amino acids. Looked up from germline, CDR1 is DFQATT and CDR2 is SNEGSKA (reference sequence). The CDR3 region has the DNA TGCAGTGCCAAGCGGGAGACAGATACGCAGTATTTT. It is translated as CSAKRETDTQYF.

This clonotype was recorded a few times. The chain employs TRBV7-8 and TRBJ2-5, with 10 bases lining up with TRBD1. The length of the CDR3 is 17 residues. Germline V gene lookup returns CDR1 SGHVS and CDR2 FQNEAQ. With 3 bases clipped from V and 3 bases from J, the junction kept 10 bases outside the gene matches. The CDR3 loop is CASSLRDRGIGKETQYF. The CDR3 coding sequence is TGTGCCAGCAGCTTGAGGGACAGGGGAATAGGAAAAGAGACCCAGTACTTC. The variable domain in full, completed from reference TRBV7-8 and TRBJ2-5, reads GAGVSQSPRYKVAKRGQDVALRCDPISGHVSLFWYQQALGQGPEFLTYFQNEAQLDKSGLPSDRFFAERPEGSVSTLKIQRTQQEDSAVYLCASSLRDRGIGKETQYFGPGTRLLVL.

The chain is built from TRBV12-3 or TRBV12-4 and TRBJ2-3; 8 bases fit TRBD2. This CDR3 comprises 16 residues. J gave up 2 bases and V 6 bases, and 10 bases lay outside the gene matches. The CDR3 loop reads CASSSVVAGHTDTQYF. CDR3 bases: TGTGCCAGCAGCTCCGTGGTAGCGGGACACACAGATACGCAGTATTTT.

The CDR3 DNA follows: TGCAGCGTTGCTGGACAGGGGGCGTACGAGCAGTACTTC. Its translation is CSVAGQGAYEQYF. The chain combines TRBV29-1 with TRBJ2-7; TRBD1 aligns across 11 bases. The ends lost 4 bases at V and 4 bases at J; junction bases unmatched: 3. The V gene's germline CDR1 is SQVTM and CDR2 ANQGSEA. CDR3 length: 13 residues.

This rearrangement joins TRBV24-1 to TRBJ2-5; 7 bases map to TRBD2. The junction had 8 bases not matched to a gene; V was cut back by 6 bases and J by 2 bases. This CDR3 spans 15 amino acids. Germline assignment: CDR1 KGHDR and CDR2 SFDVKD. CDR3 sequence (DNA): TGTGCCACCAGTAAGAGGGAGGGCCCTCAAGAGACCCAGTACTTC. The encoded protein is CATSKREGPQETQYF.

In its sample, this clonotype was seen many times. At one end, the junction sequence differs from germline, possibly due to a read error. DNA of the CDR3: TGTGCCAGCAGTTTAGGGAGACAAGAGACCCAGTACTTC. It translates to CASSLGRQETQYF. The rearrangement links TRBV5-1 to TRBJ2-5, with TRBD2 as a possible D gene (5 bases). Germline loops: CDR1 SGHRS, CDR2 YFSETQ. The CDR3 loop spans 13 amino acids. Based on the CDR3 plus reference TRBV5-1 and TRBJ2-5, the full variable domain is KAGVTQTPRYLIKTRGQQVTLSCSPISGHRSVSWYQQTPGQGLQFLFEYFSETQRNKGNFPGRFSGRQFSNSRSEMNVSTLELGDSALYLCASSLGRQETQYFGPGTRLLVL.

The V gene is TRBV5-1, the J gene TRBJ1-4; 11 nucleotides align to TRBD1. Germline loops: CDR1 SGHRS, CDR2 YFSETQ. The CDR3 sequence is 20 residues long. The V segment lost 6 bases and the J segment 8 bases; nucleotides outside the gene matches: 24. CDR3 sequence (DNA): TGCGCCAGCAAAAAGGGAGTCCCCGGGACAGGGGGTAATTCGCGGGAAAAACTGTTTTTT. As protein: CASKKGVPGTGGNSREKLFF.